A single sample is the source of the 24 T cell receptor beta chains below, sequenced in a study of chemoradiotherapy in HPV16-positive cancers. Sequencing used immunoSEQ multiplex PCR; TCRdb keeps in-frame clones, though not all of them. The sample comprises 20,000 to 25,000 clones, around two thirds of which are singletons, and 2.6% rests with the top ten. The specimen was collected from a patient who underwent chemoradiotherapy. These receptors originate from a human donor with HPV-associated anogenital cancer.

The chain links TRBV5-4 to TRBJ2-7, with D possibly TRBD2 on 6 matching bases. Germline CDR1 reads SGHNT; CDR2 reads YYREEE (reference sequence). CDR3 length equals 14 residues. The V end lost 5 bases, the J end lost 2 bases, and 14 bases lay between the germline ends. The CDR3 nucleotides read TGTGCCAGCAGTCGCGGGACGGATCCCTACGAGCAGTACTTC. It translates to CASSRGTDPYEQYF.

The chain employs TRBV6-4 and TRBJ1-1; D not resolved. This CDR3 is built from 14 residues. CDR1 and CDR2 from the germline V gene are MRHNA and SNTAGT. The ends were cut back, 2 bases at V and 1 base at J, with 8 bases in the middle. CDR3 in DNA: TGTGCCAGCAGTGACGGGCAGCCGAACACTGAAGCTTTCTTT. Its translation is CASSDGQPNTEAFF.

This chain uses TRBV11-2 with TRBJ1-4; no clear D. Between the trimmed V and J ends, which lost 5 bases and 6 bases, there was a span of 13 bases. The CDR3 sequence is 14 residues long. The germline gives CDR1 SGHAT, CDR2 FQNNGV. CDR3 loop: CASSPSAVYEKLFF. Written as DNA, the CDR3 is TGTGCCAGCAGCCCATCGGCTGTATATGAAAAACTGTTTTTT.

The chain employs TRBV2 and TRBJ2-5; D tentatively reads TRBD1 or TRBD2 (5 bases each). V shed 5 bases and J shed 4 bases, with 11 bases lying between them. This CDR3 has 13 amino acids. Germline assignment: CDR1 SNHLY and CDR2 FYNNEI. The CDR3 nucleotides read TGTGCCAGCAGTAACCAGGGAGTAGAGACCCAGTACTTC. Protein sequence: CASSNQGVETQYF. Full variable domain (rest looked up from reference TRBV2 and TRBJ2-5): EPEVTQTPSHQVTQMGQEVILRCVPISNHLYFYWYRQILGQKVEFLVSFYNNEISEKSEIFDDQFSVERPDGSNFTLKIRSTKLEDSAMYFCASSNQGVETQYFGPGTRLLVL.

The chain employs TRBV7-2 and TRBJ1-3, with D possibly TRBD1 on 5 matching bases. The CDR3 contains 16 residues. Trimming stripped 4 bases from V and 4 bases from J, with 17 bases between. Per the germline V gene, CDR1 is SGHTA and CDR2 is FQGNSA. CDR3 sequence: CASSSSRQGTGNTIYF. As DNA, the CDR3 is TGTGCCAGCAGCTCCTCTCGTCAGGGAACGGGAAACACCATATATTTT.

The gene calls are TRBV27 and TRBJ1-5; a weak D match, TRBD1 (5 bases). V was trimmed by 6 bases and J by 4 bases, leaving 13 bases between them. Looked up from germline, CDR1 is MNHEY and CDR2 is SMNVEV (reference sequence). This CDR3 is built from 14 residues. The CDR3 region has the DNA TGTGCCAGCAGCCTTAGGGGCATAAATCAGCCCCAGCATTTT. It encodes CASSLRGINQPQHF.

The sample holds a few counts of this clone. V usage is TRBV2 and J usage is TRBJ2-7; possibly TRBD1 for D (5 bases). This CDR3 has 15 residues. Germline CDR1 SNHLY, CDR2 FYNNEI. Trimming stripped 3 bases from V and 4 bases from J, with 16 bases between. This chain's CDR3 is CASSEQGVNSYEQYF. The CDR3 nucleotides are TGTGCCAGCAGTGAGCAAGGGGTGAATTCATACGAGCAGTACTTC.

The V gene is TRBV7-9, the J gene TRBJ2-5; TRBD2 is a possible D gene (5 bases). Germline V lookup: CDR1 SEHNR, CDR2 FQNEAQ (reference sequence). The CDR3 has 14 amino acids. With 8 bases removed from V and 3 bases from J, the gap between germline ends came to 16 bases. The CDR3 here is CASSRTRAEETQYF. In DNA form, the CDR3 reads TGTGCCAGCTCCCGAACGAGAGCGGAAGAGACCCAGTACTTC.

The rearrangement links TRBV29-1 to TRBJ2-3, with a possible D match to TRBD1 (5 bases). The germline CDR1 and CDR2 sequences are SQVTM and ANQGSEA. The V end was cut by 6 bases, the J end by 8 bases, with 18 bases between. The CDR3 length is 13 residues. The CDR3 DNA sequence: TGCAGCGTAGACCTAACTTCAGGGCGTACGCAGTATTTT. Protein: CSVDLTSGRTQYF.

V is TRBV28 and J is TRBJ1-2; D is possibly TRBD1 (6 bases). The CDR3 runs to 14 residues. Germline lookup yields CDR1 MDHEN and CDR2 SYDVKM. Trimming stripped 5 bases from V and 4 bases from J, with 14 bases between. CDR3 loop: CASSTGRVGYGYTF. The CDR3 DNA reads as TGTGCCAGCAGTACAGGGAGGGTAGGCTATGGCTACACCTTC.

V usage is TRBV28 and J usage is TRBJ1-2; 10 bases agree with TRBD1. V was clipped by 4 bases and J by 6 bases; unmatched bases: 5. The V gene's germline CDR1 is MDHEN and CDR2 SYDVKM. CDR3 size: 14 residues. The CDR3 DNA sequence: TGTGCCAGCAGTTCGACAGGGGGCAAAAATGGCTACACCTTC. Its protein product is CASSSTGGKNGYTF.

J is TRBJ2-7 and V is TRBV4-1, with a tentative D call TRBD2 (6 bases). Trimming removed 1 base at V and 6 bases at J, with 16 bases between. This CDR3 has 15 amino acids. Germline-derived CDR1 and CDR2 are MGHRA and YSYEKL. The CDR3 spells CASSQASGRSLEQYF. CDR3 nucleotide sequence: TGCGCCAGCAGCCAAGCATCAGGGAGGAGTCTCGAGCAGTACTTC.

The chain joins TRBV11-3 to TRBJ2-2, with D maybe TRBD2 (6 bases). Germline V gene sequence: CDR1 SGHNT, CDR2 YENEEA. The CDR3 length is 13 residues. The V and J ends lost 5 bases and 6 bases respectively, with 10 bases between them. The CDR3 DNA reads as TGTGCCAGCAGCCCGGCTAGCGCCGGGGAGCTGTTTTTT. Translating it yields CASSPASAGELFF.

The chain recombines TRBV5-1 with TRBJ1-2; no definite D call. The CDR3 sequence is 13 residues long. CDR1 and CDR2 from the germline V gene are SGHRS and YFSETQ. V was trimmed by 0 bases and J by 4 bases, leaving 7 bases between them. As DNA, the CDR3 is TGCGCCAGCAGCTTGGCCGACGGCTATGGCTACACCTTC. Translation gives CASSLADGYGYTF.

This chain links TRBV4-2 with TRBJ2-5; the match to TRBD2 covers 10 bases. Trimming took 4 bases from V and 4 from J; bases not matched to a gene: 12. CDR1 and CDR2 (germline): LGHNA, YNFKEQ. This CDR3 spans 17 amino acids. CDR3 DNA sequence: TGTGCCAGCAGCCGAGGGAGAGCGGGAGGGGGCGGAGAGACCCAGTACTTC. It translates to CASSRGRAGGGGETQYF.

The CDR3 is CASSDRRDRVEYGYTF. The CDR3 DNA reads as TGTGCCAGCAGTGATAGGAGGGACAGGGTGGAATATGGCTACACCTTC. The chain carries TRBV6-1 and TRBJ1-2, with 9 bases lining up with TRBD1. The CDR3 loop spans 16 amino acids. Germline CDR1 reads MNHNS; CDR2 reads SASEGT. Trimming at V came to 3 bases and at J to 5 bases, leaving 10 bases not matched to a gene.

The chain joins TRBV5-1 to TRBJ1-1, with TRBD1 as a possible D gene (6 bases). Deletions cut 4 bases from V and 1 base from J, with 11 bases between. The CDR3 runs 14 residues. In germline, CDR1 is SGHRS, CDR2 YFSETQ. This CDR3 reads CASSREGGNTEAFF. Written as DNA, the CDR3 is TGCGCCAGCAGCCGTGAGGGGGGGAACACTGAAGCTTTCTTT.

This chain links TRBV30 with TRBJ2-5; the D is unclear. This CDR3 region has 11 residues. CDR1 GTSNPN and CDR2 SVGIG come from the germline V gene (reference sequence). V was pared by 2 bases and J by 3 bases, with 4 bases between. DNA of the CDR3: TGTGCCTGGAGTCCTAAAGAGACCCAGTACTTC. Residues: CAWSPKETQYF.

On this clone: A junction boundary mismatches the germline segment, possibly from a read error. J is TRBJ1-2 and V is TRBV15; no reliable D call. Germline V gives CDR1 LNHNV, CDR2 YYDKDF (reference sequence). The CDR3 covers 15 residues. The DNA of the CDR3 is TGTGCCACCACCAGAAGGCCACCTTCGGGCTATGGCTACACCTTC. It specifies CATTRRPPSGYGYTF.

V is TRBV28 and J is TRBJ1-1, with D unresolved. The CDR3 contains 13 residues. CDR1 is MDHEN, CDR2 SYDVKM, per germline. With 2 bases removed from V and 6 bases from J, the gap between germline ends came to 10 bases. The DNA of the CDR3 is TGTGCCAGCAGTTTACTCCAGGTTTCTGAAGCTTTCTTT. It is translated as CASSLLQVSEAFF. Full variable domain (rest looked up from reference TRBV28 and TRBJ1-1): DVKVTQSSRYLVKRTGEKVFLECVQDMDHENMFWYRQDPGLGLRLIYFSYDVKMKEKGDIPEGYSVSREKKERFSLILESASTNQTSMYLCASSLLQVSEAFFGQGTRLTVV.

This clone was seen only a few times. V gene TRBV30 combines with J gene TRBJ1-2; possibly TRBD1 for D (6 bases). Per the germline V gene, CDR1 is GTSNPN and CDR2 is SVGIG (reference sequence). With 2 bases removed from V and 8 bases from J, the gap between germline ends came to 21 bases. This CDR3 is 15 amino acids long. The CDR3 DNA reads as TGTGCCTGGAGTCTCAGGGGACCTCCCAGTAGGGGCTACACCTTC. Amino acids: CAWSLRGPPSRGYTF.

This chain links TRBV5-1 with TRBJ2-2; perhaps D is TRBD1 or TRBD2 (5 bases each). The CDR3 covers 14 residues. V lost 5 bases and J 8 bases, leaving 16 bases between the germline ends. Per the germline V gene, CDR1 is SGHRS and CDR2 is YFSETQ. The CDR3 reads CASRGTGLGGELFF. As DNA, the CDR3 is TGCGCCAGCAGAGGGACCGGGTTAGGAGGGGAGCTGTTTTTT.

The chain carries TRBV7-6 and TRBJ1-3; weak D call: TRBD1 (5 bases). The V end was cut by 1 base, the J end by 11 bases, with 21 bases between. The CDR3 totals 16 residues. Per germline, CDR1 SGHVS and CDR2 FNYEAQ. CDR3 loop: CASSLGGRDHGVAIYF. Here the CDR3 DNA reads TGTGCCAGCAGCTTAGGAGGGCGGGACCACGGAGTGGCCATATATTTT.

This clone was seen once. The V call is TRBV9, the J call TRBJ2-7, with D perhaps given as TRBD1 or TRBD2 (5 bases each). Trimming removed 0 bases at V and 6 bases at J, with 13 bases between. The CDR3 spans 14 residues. From germline, CDR1 is SGDLS and CDR2 YYNGEE. The CDR3 region is CASSVVPRAGEQYF. The CDR3 bases are TGTGCCAGCAGCGTAGTGCCCAGGGCGGGCGAGCAGTACTTC.